The present entry profiles one T cell receptor (beta chain) with its context. Its antigen is currently unknown. This CDR3 is also generated by other DNA sequences in the sample. The data stem from a study of shared clonotypes between healthy human individuals. Germline V gene sequence: CDR1 SEHNR, CDR2 FQNEAQ (reference sequence). This CDR3 comprises 11 residues. With 5 bases removed from V and 1 base from J, the gap between germline ends came to 3 bases. Terminally differentiated effector memory CD45RA+ cells were excluded from the naive CD8 cells, which were CD45RO-negative and positively selected for CCR7. Sequenced by immunoSEQ multiplex PCR; TCRdb stores in-frame clones only, minus some. The data hold 2 million to 2.5 million clones, with about 95% observed a single time. Study conclusions and caveats: The donor pool, a small one, limited the genetic and exposure-history diversity represented. Sampling covered nothing but blood. Tissue TCR repertoires likely differ from those found in blood.

The receptor was derived from a man aged 18 to 29 in good health. V and J are TRBV7-9 and TRBJ2-7; D is unclear. Specimen: naive CD8+ T cells sorted from blood. CDR3 nucleotide sequence: TGTGCCAGCAGCACGTCCTACGAGCAGTACTTC. Its translation is CASSTSYEQYF. The whole variable domain, filled in from reference TRBV7-9 and TRBJ2-7, reads DTGVSQNPRHKITKRGQNVTFRCDPISEHNRLYWYRQTLGQGPEFLTYFQNEAQLEKSRLLSDRFSAERPKGSFSTLEIQRTEQGDSAMYLCASSTSYEQYFGPGTRLTVT.